These 19 T cell receptor beta chains share one sample of origin, sequenced in a study of regulatory T cells in long-lasting Graves disease. This sample's time point: newly diagnosed GD, antithyroid drugs for less than 3 months. With RNA extracted from PBMCs as input, the TCR library was made. CDR3 regions were amplified by Arm-PCR using iRepertoire HTBI primers to build TCR beta libraries. MiXCR, run by TCRdb on the multiplex PCR reads, gives a single entry per CDR3 protein. The repertoire holds around 400,000 distinct CDR3 sequences, with over 14% as singletons. Separately, the same data were catalogued under a study of T cells in Graves' hyperthyroidism and ophthalmopathy.

Sequenced here: peripheral blood mononuclear cells (PBMCs), sampled at new diagnosis, from a patient treated with antithyroid drugs. The receptors originated from a woman aged 40 to 55 with Graves disease.

In this sample, this clonotype turned up once. It may be a read error: a sequence one base away is much more abundant. The chain links TRBV27 to TRBJ1-5, with D possibly being TRBD1 (5 bases). CDR1 is MNHEY and CDR2 is SMNVEV in the germline V gene (reference sequence). The CDR3 is made up of 13 amino acids. The chain's CDR3 is CASWGGSNQPRHF. The CDR3 DNA reads TGTGCCAGCTGGGGGGGAAGCAATCAGCCCCGGCATTTT.

This chain joins TRBV6-1 and TRBJ2-5; D possibly corresponds to TRBD1 (6 bases). Per the germline V gene, CDR1 is MNHNS and CDR2 is SASEGT. The CDR3 covers 14 residues. V was shortened by 6 bases and J by 0 bases, with 11 bases between the two germline ends. CDR3 protein: CASSQGHYQETQYF. For the CDR3, the DNA is TGTGCCAGCAGCCAGGGGCACTACCAAGAGACCCAGTACTTC.

The V and J genes are TRBV19 and TRBJ2-7; D is uncertain. The ends were cut back, 3 bases at V and 3 bases at J, with 12 bases in the middle. CDR1 is LNHDA, CDR2 SQIVND, per germline (reference sequence). The CDR3 is 14 residues long. Here the CDR3 reads CASSIGPGYYEQYF. The CDR3 DNA reads TGTGCCAGTAGTATTGGTCCAGGATACTACGAGCAGTACTTC.

This clonotype was seen a handful of times. J is TRBJ2-4 and V is TRBV12-3 or TRBV12-4; D might be TRBD1 (6 bases). Deletions cut 4 bases from V and 9 bases from J, with 10 bases between. This CDR3 contains 12 residues. The CDR3 spells CASSYRETIQYF. In DNA form, the CDR3 reads TGTGCCAGCAGTTACAGGGAAACCATTCAGTACTTC.

In its sample, this clonotype was seen many times. V is TRBV7-2 and J is TRBJ1-2, with D unresolved. The germline CDR1 and CDR2 sequences are SGHTA and FQGNSA. Trimming stripped 5 bases from V and 3 bases from J, with 13 bases between. CDR3 size: 14 residues. CDR3 protein: CASSLVEGDYGYTF. In DNA, the CDR3 is TGTGCCAGCAGCCTCGTCGAGGGAGACTATGGCTACACCTTC.

As for this clonotype: Since a far larger clone is one base different, this is likely a read error. The rearrangement uses TRBV11-3 and TRBJ2-7; TRBD1 matches at 7 bases. Losses at the gene ends were 8 bases for V and 2 bases for J; bases not matched to a gene: 12. CDR3 size: 15 residues. Looked up from germline, CDR1 is SGHNT and CDR2 is YENEEA. CDR3 residues: CASGSRRTGAYEQYF. The CDR3 DNA is TGTGCCAGCGGCTCCAGAAGGACAGGAGCCTACGAGCAGTACTTC.

A single count supports this clonotype. The chain has TRBV6-1 and TRBJ1-3, with unresolved D. V was cut by 4 bases and J by 0 bases, with 10 bases left in between. Germline V lookup: CDR1 MNHNS, CDR2 SASEGT. The CDR3 spans 15 residues. The CDR3 here is CASSGQAYSGNTIYF. CDR3 DNA sequence: TGTGCCAGCAGTGGCCAGGCGTACTCTGGAAACACCATATATTTT.

The chain couples TRBV27 to TRBJ2-1, with D possibly matching TRBD1 (5 bases). CDR3 length: 13 amino acids. Germline assignment: CDR1 MNHEY and CDR2 SMNVEV (reference sequence). V lost 6 bases and J 5 bases, leaving 11 bases between the germline ends. In DNA form, the CDR3 reads TGTGCCAGCAGGGACACTGGGGACAATGAGCAGTTCTTC. It codes for CASRDTGDNEQFF.

This clonotype came up many times. The rearrangement links TRBV7-2 to TRBJ2-3, with TRBD2 identical over 9 bases. After removal of 10 bases from V and 4 bases from J, the junction contained 18 bases not matched to a gene. The CDR3 has 17 residues. The germline CDR1 and CDR2 sequences are SGHTA and FQGNSA. This chain's CDR3 is CANELGRLAGRPDTQYF. DNA of the CDR3: TGTGCCAACGAACTAGGCCGGCTAGCGGGACGCCCAGATACGCAGTATTTT.

This clonotype was seen ten or more times. V and J are TRBV7-9 and TRBJ1-1; D is uncertain. The germline gives CDR1 SEHNR, CDR2 FQNEAQ (reference sequence). V was shortened by 6 bases and J by 0 bases, with 8 bases between the two germline ends. The CDR3 consists of 13 residues. CDR3 coding DNA: TGTGCCAGCAGACCCGCAGTGAACACTGAAGCTTTCTTT. This sequence encodes CASRPAVNTEAFF.

This clonotype has a count of ten or more. The chain links TRBV6-2 or TRBV6-3 to TRBJ2-1; D may be TRBD1 or TRBD2 (5 bases each). The V end lost 4 bases, the J end lost 2 bases, and 12 bases lay between the germline ends. Germline CDR1 reads MNHEY; CDR2 reads SVGEGT. There are 15 residues in the CDR3. CDR3 nucleotide sequence: TGTGCCAGCAGTTGGGACCGGACTCCCTACAATGAGCAGTTCTTC. Its protein product is CASSWDRTPYNEQFF.

This clonotype has only a few counts. The chain joins TRBV18 to TRBJ2-7; TRBD1 might be the D (6 bases). V was cut by 4 bases and J by 4 bases, with 11 bases left in between. Germline CDR1 KGHSH, CDR2 LQKENI. This CDR3 has 13 residues. The CDR3 nucleotides read TGTGCCAGCTCACAAACAGGGTCTTACGAGCAGTACTTC. It yields the protein CASSQTGSYEQYF.

The sample holds many counts of this clonotype. The gene calls are TRBV20-1 and TRBJ2-3, with 12 nucleotides matching TRBD2. Germline V gives CDR1 DFQATT, CDR2 SNEGSKA (reference sequence). The CDR3 contains 19 residues. V gave up 0 bases and J gave up 3 bases; unmatched junction bases: 13. The DNA of the CDR3 is TGCAGTGCTAGAGATGAGACTAGCGGGAGTCCGAGGGGGACAGATACGCAGTATTTT. This codes for CSARDETSGSPRGTDTQYF.

This clonotype has ten or more counts. Written as DNA, the CDR3 is TGTGCCAGCAGTTTATCTTACGGGGCATCCTACAATGAGCAGTTCTTC. This sequence encodes CASSLSYGASYNEQFF. V usage is TRBV12-3 or TRBV12-4 and J usage is TRBJ2-1, with D perhaps given as TRBD1 or TRBD2 (5 bases each). The CDR3 contains 16 residues. Trimming took off 2 bases at V and 1 base at J, with 12 bases between the two ends.

In regard to this clonotype: Possible read error: a much larger clone is one base away. The chain couples TRBV12-5 to TRBJ2-7, with D possibly matching TRBD1 (5 bases). The CDR3 runs to 17 residues. Trimming took 1 base from V and 7 from J, leaving 23 bases between them. Germline V gene lookup returns CDR1 LGHNT and CDR2 FRNRAP. CDR3 sequence: CASGLGQSEHTLEEQYF. CDR3 bases: TGTGCTAGTGGTTTGGGACAGAGTGAGCACACGTTGGAAGAGCAGTACTTC.

The chain joins TRBV2 to TRBJ2-3; 10 nucleotides match TRBD2. V gave up 8 bases and J gave up 2 bases; unmatched junction bases: 10. CDR3 length: 16 residues. The germline CDR1 and CDR2 sequences are SNHLY and FYNNEI. Here the CDR3 reads CASGGASGGNTDTQYF. DNA for the CDR3: TGTGCCAGCGGGGGGGCTAGCGGGGGAAACACAGATACGCAGTATTTT.

This clonotype came up many times. The J gene is TRBJ2-1, the V gene TRBV25-1, with 10 bases identical to TRBD2. Germline V gene sequence: CDR1 MGHDK, CDR2 SYGVNS. V gave up 6 bases and J gave up 8 bases; unmatched junction bases: 19. The CDR3 is 18 amino acids. The CDR3 coding sequence is TGTGCCAGCAGCGCGGTAGGTAGCGGGAGGACCGGTACGGATGAGCAGTTCTTC. This gives the protein CASSAVGSGRTGTDEQFF.

This clonotype was picked up many times. V is TRBV28 and J is TRBJ1-6, with a weak D call TRBD1 (6 bases). V gave up 6 bases and J gave up 0 bases, with 12 bases separating them. Germline V gives CDR1 MDHEN, CDR2 SYDVKM. The CDR3 totals 16 residues. Here the CDR3 DNA reads TGTGCCAGCAGAAGGGGGGGCAGCTCCTATAATTCACCCCTCCACTTT. Its protein is CASRRGGSSYNSPLHF.

This clonotype came up a few times. The chain has TRBV6-2 or TRBV6-3 and TRBJ2-1, with D maybe TRBD1 (6 bases). V lost 7 bases to trimming and J lost 7 bases, with 17 bases between them. This CDR3 is 14 amino acids long. Germline V gene sequence: CDR1 MNHEY, CDR2 SVGEGT. CDR3 sequence: CASTSPRGVNEQFF. The CDR3, as DNA: TGTGCCAGCACCTCACCCAGGGGAGTAAATGAGCAGTTCTTC.